These 23 T cell receptor beta chains originate from one sample sequenced in a study of shared clonotypes between healthy human individuals. Assay used: immunoSEQ multiplex PCR; TCRdb lists only in-frame clones, some missing. This sample has approximately 740,000 clones, with approximately 74% found just once. The sample consisted of memory CD4+ T cells sorted from blood. Documented subset: CD45RA-negative fraction. Receptors were obtained from a woman in her 30s in good health.

The chain employs TRBV10-2 and TRBJ2-5; no clear D gene. The germline V gene encodes CDR1 WSHSY and CDR2 SAAADI. This CDR3 contains 13 residues. V was pared by 3 bases and J by 5 bases, with 10 bases between. Here the CDR3 DNA reads TGCGCCAGCAGTGACAAGGTGGAGGAGACCCAGTACTTC. Translated, it gives CASSDKVEETQYF.

The rearrangement uses TRBV28 and TRBJ1-2; no clear D. CDR3 length equals 12 residues. With 7 bases removed from V and 12 bases from J, the gap between germline ends came to 18 bases. Germline V lookup: CDR1 MDHEN, CDR2 SYDVKM. The CDR3 spells CASTSRRAGHTF. The CDR3 region has the DNA TGTGCCAGCACCTCCCGGAGGGCAGGTCACACCTTC.

V usage is TRBV5-1 and J usage is TRBJ1-2, with TRBD1 matching 7 bases. Germline lookup yields CDR1 SGHRS and CDR2 YFSETQ. The CDR3 is 17 residues long. The ends lost 5 bases at V and 4 bases at J; junction bases unmatched: 17. CDR3 loop: CASSTITSGTASYGYTF. DNA for the CDR3: TGCGCCAGCAGTACGATAACCTCCGGGACAGCCTCCTATGGCTACACCTTC.

This sequence joins TRBV5-4 and TRBJ2-7, with 10 positions matching TRBD2. V dropped 1 base and J dropped 5; count of bases not matched to a gene: 6. The CDR3 is 15 amino acids. Germline V CDR1 and CDR2: SGHNT, YYREEE (reference sequence). Here the CDR3 DNA reads TGTGCCAGCAGCTTGAAGCTAGCGGGAGACGACGAGCAGTACTTC. This codes for CASSLKLAGDDEQYF. Together with reference TRBV5-4 and TRBJ2-7, the CDR3 gives the full variable domain: ETGVTQSPTHLIKTRGQQVTLRCSSQSGHNTVSWYQQALGQGPQFIFQYYREEENGRGNFPPRFSGLQFPNYSSELNVNALELDDSALYLCASSLKLAGDDEQYFGPGTRLTVT.

A note on this clone: Other DNA sequences in the sample encode the same CDR3. The rearrangement joins TRBV7-2 to TRBJ1-1; weak D call: TRBD1 (5 bases). CDR3 length equals 14 residues. V lost 5 bases, J lost 0 bases, and 10 bases lay in between. The V gene's germline CDR1 is SGHTA and CDR2 FQGNSA. CDR3 residues: CASSRQRLNTEAFF. The CDR3 region has the DNA TGTGCCAGCAGCCGACAGCGACTGAACACTGAAGCTTTCTTT.

This chain connects TRBV5-5 to TRBJ1-2; no clear D. Germline CDR1 is SGHKS and CDR2 is YYEKEE (reference sequence). The length of the CDR3 is 14 residues. Trimming took off 0 bases at V and 7 bases at J, with 13 bases between the two ends. The CDR3, as DNA: TGTGCCAGCAGCTTGGACTCTCAAATATTTGGCTACACCTTC. Amino acids: CASSLDSQIFGYTF.

Here the CDR3 DNA reads TGCGCCAGCAGCTTGACTTCCCTCTCCTACAATGAGCAGTTCTTC. Protein sequence: CASSLTSLSYNEQFF. The rearrangement links TRBV5-1 to TRBJ2-1; D ambiguous. V lost 1 base, J lost 0 bases, and 8 bases lay in between. The CDR3 is 15 amino acids. CDR1 is SGHRS and CDR2 is YFSETQ in the germline V gene.

Comments on this clone: The same CDR3 arises from other DNA sequences in this sample as well. This chain links TRBV5-1 with TRBJ2-4; the D call may be TRBD1 or TRBD2 (7 bases each). Between the trimmed V and J ends, which lost 0 bases and 10 bases, there was a span of 11 bases. Germline V gene sequence: CDR1 SGHRS, CDR2 YFSETQ. The CDR3 has 13 amino acids. DNA of the CDR3: TGCGCCAGCAGCTTGGGACAGGGAGGGATTCAGTACTTC. Its translation: CASSLGQGGIQYF.

The chain couples TRBV30 to TRBJ1-5, with TRBD1 identical over 8 bases. CDR1 is GTSNPN, CDR2 SVGIG, per germline (reference sequence). V lost 5 bases and J lost 1; bases outside the gene matches: 4. The CDR3 spans 14 residues. The CDR3 bases are TGTGCCTGGTCGACAGGGGTGAGCAATCAGCCCCAGCATTTT. Amino acid sequence: CAWSTGVSNQPQHF.

V usage is TRBV4-2 and J usage is TRBJ2-2, with D hard to call. The CDR3 totals 15 residues. V lost 0 bases to trimming and J lost 4 bases, with 9 bases between them. Germline CDR1 is LGHNA and CDR2 is YNFKEQ. In DNA form, the CDR3 reads TGTGCCAGCAGCCAAGAGGGCCCCCGCACCGGGGAGCTGTTTTTT. Its translation is CASSQEGPRTGELFF.

The rearrangement joins TRBV19 to TRBJ2-3; D possibly uses TRBD1 or TRBD2 (5 bases each). The CDR3 has 16 residues. Trimming pared 4 bases from V and 2 bases from J, leaving 16 bases between. Germline V gene lookup returns CDR1 LNHDA and CDR2 SQIVND (reference sequence). The CDR3, as DNA: TGTGCCAGTAGTACATCCGGGACGGAATACACAGATACGCAGTATTTT. Amino acids: CASSTSGTEYTDTQYF.

This sequence joins TRBV5-5 and TRBJ2-7, with unresolved D. Germline V gene data show CDR1 as SGHKS and CDR2 as YYEKEE (reference sequence). Trimming pared 7 bases from V and 2 bases from J, leaving 7 bases between. The CDR3 runs 11 residues. CDR3 nucleotide sequence: TGTGCCAGCGACGGTGCCTACGAGCAGTACTTC. Protein sequence: CASDGAYEQYF.

The genes are TRBV19 and TRBJ1-2, with TRBD1 identical over 11 bases. The V and J ends lost 8 bases and 8 bases, in that order; junction bases with no gene match: 4. The CDR3 spans 12 residues. The germline V gene encodes CDR1 LNHDA and CDR2 SQIVND (reference sequence). This CDR3 is CASGQGASGYTF. The CDR3 DNA reads TGTGCCAGTGGACAGGGGGCGTCGGGCTACACCTTC.

V usage is TRBV28 and J usage is TRBJ1-3; 11 bases line up with TRBD1. Germline trimming cut 6 bases from V and 2 bases from J; bases unmatched to any gene: 3. Germline V gives CDR1 MDHEN, CDR2 SYDVKM. This CDR3 spans 15 amino acids. CDR3 sequence reads: CASRGTGGAGNTIYF. The CDR3 DNA reads TGTGCCAGCAGAGGGACAGGGGGAGCTGGAAACACCATATATTTT.

V is TRBV19 and J is TRBJ2-1; D might be TRBD2 (6 bases). The ends were cut back, 4 bases at V and 0 bases at J, with 10 bases in the middle. There are 15 residues in the CDR3. From germline, CDR1 is LNHDA and CDR2 SQIVND (reference sequence). CDR3 sequence reads: CASSNRDSSYNEQFF. In DNA form, the CDR3 reads TGTGCCAGTAGTAATAGGGACTCCTCCTACAATGAGCAGTTCTTC.

This clone was seen a single time. This chain joins TRBV28 and TRBJ2-7, with D perhaps matching TRBD2 (6 bases). V lost 5 bases and J lost 0, with 14 bases in between. The CDR3 has 15 amino acids. Germline-derived CDR1 and CDR2 are MDHEN and SYDVKM. The CDR3 loop is CASSPGGGSSYEQYF. The CDR3 DNA reads TGTGCCAGCAGTCCTGGAGGAGGGAGCTCCTACGAGCAGTACTTC.

The V gene is TRBV28, the J gene TRBJ2-1; possibly TRBD2 for D (6 bases). This CDR3 is 14 amino acids long. Germline lookup yields CDR1 MDHEN and CDR2 SYDVKM. Deletions cut 7 bases from V and 4 bases from J, with 14 bases between. This chain's CDR3 is CASNAGIQYNEQFF. CDR3 nucleotide sequence: TGTGCCAGCAACGCGGGAATTCAATACAATGAGCAGTTCTTC.

The rearrangement uses TRBV19 and TRBJ2-2; TRBD2 agrees at 8 bases. This CDR3 is 15 amino acids long. In germline, CDR1 is LNHDA, CDR2 SQIVND (reference sequence). Trimming took 8 bases from V and 5 from J; bases not matched to a gene: 10. The CDR3 bases are TGTGCCAGTTCACGTGGACTAGCCTCAACCGGGGAGCTGTTTTTT. Protein product: CASSRGLASTGELFF.

The chain has TRBV5-6 and TRBJ1-4; D unclear. This CDR3 is 15 amino acids long. Trimming removed 1 base at V and 7 bases at J, with 14 bases between. Per the germline V gene, CDR1 is SGHDT and CDR2 is YYEEEE. CDR3 nucleotide sequence: TGTGCCAGCAGCTTGTATTCGGCGCGAGCTGAAAAACTGTTTTTT. It codes for CASSLYSARAEKLFF.

The chain employs TRBV2 and TRBJ1-5; D remains ambiguous. The CDR3 covers 15 residues. V shed 6 bases and J shed 4 bases, with 16 bases lying between them. Germline-derived CDR1 and CDR2 are SNHLY and FYNNEI. The CDR3 sequence: CASRTRRAGNQPQHF. CDR3 in DNA: TGTGCCAGCAGGACCCGACGGGCGGGGAATCAGCCCCAGCATTTT.

The chain joins TRBV6-6 to TRBJ2-7, with 9 bases aligning to TRBD2. This CDR3 is 14 amino acids long. Looked up from germline, CDR1 is MNHNY and CDR2 is SVGAGI (reference sequence). Trimming took 5 bases from V and 2 from J; bases not matched to a gene: 4. This CDR3 is CASSPSSGAYEQYF. In DNA form, the CDR3 reads TGTGCCAGCAGTCCTTCTAGCGGGGCCTACGAGCAGTACTTC.

This sequence joins TRBV11-2 and TRBJ2-3; D gene ambiguous. Looked up from germline, CDR1 is SGHAT and CDR2 is FQNNGV. V lost 1 base and J lost 2, with 10 bases in between. The CDR3 contains 15 residues. Here the CDR3 reads CASSLVPLITDTQYF. The CDR3, as DNA: TGTGCCAGCAGCTTAGTCCCGTTGATCACAGATACGCAGTATTTT.

Remarks on this clone: This CDR3 is also generated by other DNA sequences in the sample. The CDR3 here is CASSLEGDTQYF. CDR3 in DNA: TGCGCCAGCAGCTTGGAAGGAGATACGCAGTATTTT. The chain employs TRBV5-1 and TRBJ2-3; D gene unclear. This CDR3 region has 12 residues. Per the germline V gene, CDR1 is SGHRS and CDR2 is YFSETQ. Trimming removed 0 bases at V and 5 bases at J, with 4 bases between. The full variable domain, rest sourced from reference TRBV5-1 and TRBJ2-3, is KAGVTQTPRYLIKTRGQQVTLSCSPISGHRSVSWYQQTPGQGLQFLFEYFSETQRNKGNFPGRFSGRQFSNSRSEMNVSTLELGDSALYLCASSLEGDTQYFGPGTRLTVL.